This T cell receptor beta chain was obtained from a study of cytomegalovirus exposure and HLA in healthy donors. Study observations and caveats: Follow-up analysis later connected one missense variant in DCLRE1C with trimming of TCR beta V- and J-genes. Specific recognition of CMV antigens was confirmed in vitro for a few chains (all CMV-associated). The classifier, whose performance was assessed in both the original and validation cohorts, reportedly diagnosed cytomegalovirus status with high specificity and sensitivity.

As to this clone: Antigen unknown.

All donors participated as healthy donors of bone marrow. Between the trimmed V and J ends, which lost 1 base and 12 bases, there was a span of 25 bases. CDR3 length: 17 amino acids. Germline V gives CDR1 SGHTA, CDR2 FQGNSA. The PCR made use of 60 Vbeta and 13 Jbeta primers. Sequencing was performed with immunoSEQ multiplex PCR; in TCRdb, only in-frame clones are kept and a portion is missing. The table lists around 120,000 clones, 70% to 80% of them singletons. The sequencing input was PBMCs. The chain couples TRBV7-2 to TRBJ2-1; possibly TRBD2 for D (6 bases). The receptor's source is a woman in her forties in good health and CMV-seropositive. The CDR3 region has the DNA TGTGCCAGCAGCTTAGGAGGCGGGCTAGGAGGGGCGGCGGGGCAGTTCTTC. It is translated as CASSLGGGLGGAAGQFF.